The entry below describes one TCR beta chain. This specimen belongs to a study of control samples from healthy donors and cancer patients. Assay: immunoSEQ multiplex PCR; the TCRdb copy retains only in-frame clones and omits some. The sample lists roughly 130,000 clones, around 93% occurring once. The CDR3 runs to 15 residues. Looked up from germline, CDR1 is SGHRS and CDR2 is YFSETQ. Trimming cost V 4 bases and J 1 base; bases outside gene matches: 4. J is TRBJ2-3 and V is TRBV5-1; 9 nucleotides match TRBD1. The sequence came from a man aged 18 to 29 in good health. Input material: blood. The DNA of the CDR3 is TGCGCCAGCAGCCCCCGGACAGGGGGCACAGATACGCAGTATTTT. It is translated as CASSPRTGGTDTQYF.